One sample yielded the 11 T cell receptor beta chains listed below, sequenced in a study of T cell repertoires in cytomegalovirus infection. A single record per CDR3 protein comes from TCRdb applying MiXCR to the reads. The table includes 250,000 to 350,000 distinct CDR3 sequences, about 25% detected once. Sample: PBMCs. These receptors were taken from a human donor in good health (CMV status not recorded). Some clones in this sample may be carry-over from other donors' samples.

This clonotype was seen more than once but under ten times. The chain carries TRBV11-2 and TRBJ2-7; D remains unclear. V was trimmed by 3 bases and J by 7 bases, leaving 4 bases between them. The CDR3 runs 10 residues. CDR1 SGHAT and CDR2 FQNNGV come from the germline V gene. The DNA of the CDR3 is TGTGCCAGCAGCTTTAGGGAGCAGTACTTC. The encoded protein is CASSFREQYF. Variable domain in full (rest from reference TRBV11-2 and TRBJ2-7): EAGVAQSPRYKIIEKRQSVAFWCNPISGHATLYWYQQILGQGPKLLIQFQNNGVVDDSQLPKDRFSAERLKGVDSTLKIQPAKLEDSAVYLCASSFREQYFGPGTRLTVT.

The rearrangement joins TRBV7-2 to TRBJ2-7, with TRBD1 as a possible D gene (5 bases). Germline loops: CDR1 SGHTA, CDR2 FQGNSA. Between the trimmed V and J ends, which lost 6 bases and 6 bases, there was a span of 18 bases. The CDR3 length is 14 residues. CDR3 protein: CASRTHGATAEQYF. CDR3 sequence (DNA): TGTGCCAGCAGAACCCATGGGGCCACCGCCGAGCAGTACTTC.

The chain has TRBV6-2 or TRBV6-3 and TRBJ1-2; 8 bases align to TRBD1. From germline, CDR1 is MNHEY and CDR2 SVGEGT. This CDR3 spans 16 amino acids. The trim removed 2 bases at V and 3 bases at J, leaving 8 bases unmatched. CDR3 protein: CASSYVQGALDYGYTF. In nucleotides, the CDR3 is TGTGCCAGCAGTTACGTCCAGGGGGCCTTAGACTATGGCTACACCTTC.

This clonotype was found a few times. V gene TRBV6-1 combines with J gene TRBJ2-6; 7 bases are a match to TRBD1. The CDR3 is made up of 17 amino acids. Germline V CDR1 and CDR2: MNHNS, SASEGT. After removal of 6 bases from V and 0 bases from J, the junction contained 8 bases not matched to a gene. CDR3 sequence: CASRETGHGSGANVLTF. The CDR3 bases are TGTGCCAGCAGGGAGACAGGGCATGGCTCTGGGGCCAACGTCCTGACTTTC.

This sequence joins TRBV5-4 and TRBJ2-3; no clear D. V was clipped by 3 bases and J by 0 bases, with 14 bases between them. In germline, CDR1 is SGHNT, CDR2 YYREEE (reference sequence). This CDR3 comprises 16 residues. The DNA of the CDR3 is TGTGCCAGCAGCTATTTGGCAGGTACCAGCACAGATACGCAGTATTTT. Translating it yields CASSYLAGTSTDTQYF.

This clonotype was counted only a few times. The chain links TRBV6-5 to TRBJ2-1; 12 positions match TRBD2. Germline assignment: CDR1 MNHEY and CDR2 SVGAGI. Trimming at V came to 5 bases and at J to 7 bases, leaving 6 bases not matched to a gene. The CDR3 consists of 15 residues. Written as DNA, the CDR3 is TGTGCCAGCAGTGGACTAGCGGGAAGAGGGAATGAGCAGTTCTTC. The encoded protein is CASSGLAGRGNEQFF.

This clonotype was recorded a few times. The chain employs TRBV6-5 and TRBJ1-1; tentatively, D is TRBD1 (6 bases). This CDR3 region has 14 residues. The V end lost 6 bases, the J end lost 5 bases, and 16 bases lay between the germline ends. Germline assignment: CDR1 MNHEY and CDR2 SVGAGI. The CDR3 loop reads CASRARGGRTEAFF. CDR3 sequence (DNA): TGTGCCAGCAGAGCTAGGGGGGGTCGGACTGAAGCTTTCTTT.

This clonotype was detected a few times. This chain uses TRBV28 with TRBJ2-1; TRBD1 matches at 9 bases. Germline V gene data show CDR1 as MDHEN and CDR2 as SYDVKM. Trimming cost V 6 bases and J 7 bases; bases outside gene matches: 4. CDR3 length equals 13 residues. CDR3 loop: CASRSGQGNEQFF. The CDR3, as DNA: TGTGCCAGCAGGTCGGGACAGGGTAATGAGCAGTTCTTC.

This clonotype turned up a few times. The chain carries TRBV2 and TRBJ2-5; perhaps TRBD2 as D (6 bases). Germline V lookup: CDR1 SNHLY, CDR2 FYNNEI. This CDR3 contains 18 residues. V was cut by 4 bases and J by 1 base, with 22 bases left in between. CDR3 sequence reads: CASSGGLGLKSSQETQYF. CDR3 DNA sequence: TGTGCCAGCAGTGGGGGTTTGGGACTCAAGTCGTCCCAAGAGACCCAGTACTTC.

The gene calls are TRBV19 and TRBJ1-1; a possible D gene is TRBD1 (5 bases). The V gene's germline CDR1 is LNHDA and CDR2 SQIVND (reference sequence). The CDR3 runs to 17 residues. The germline V and J ends were trimmed by 4 bases and 4 bases, with 22 bases remaining between them. The CDR3 sequence: CASSRPSMGRRLTEAFF. CDR3 bases: TGTGCCAGTAGTAGGCCGAGTATGGGACGGCGGCTCACTGAAGCTTTCTTT.

This clonotype showed up many times. In nucleotides, the CDR3 is TGTGCCAGCATCCACGGGACTGGGGCCGGGGAGCTGTTTTTT. Translated: CASIHGTGAGELFF. The V and J genes are TRBV28 and TRBJ2-2; TRBD2 is a possible D gene (6 bases). CDR1 is MDHEN and CDR2 is SYDVKM in the germline V gene. V lost 7 bases and J lost 6, with 15 bases in between. CDR3 length equals 14 residues.